The sequence of this T cell receptor (beta chain) was determined in a study of glioma-infiltrating T cells. Amplification of TCR alpha and beta CDR3 regions from RNA used iRepertoire nested multiplex PCR. TCRdb called the multiplex PCR reads again in MiXCR, with one record for every CDR3 protein. The sample lists around 140,000 distinct CDR3 sequences; about 39% were seen once. Study-level points and caveats: Tissue-blood divergence was below expectation in non-neoplastic patients, above in gliomas.

This CDR3 has 13 residues. V dropped 2 bases and J dropped 4 bases, with 8 bases sitting between them. Germline V gene lookup returns CDR1 MNHEY and CDR2 SMNVEV (reference sequence). Details on this clonotype: Its antigen remains unknown.

The source material was glioma tissue, nonneoplastic brain tissue, or PBMCs (not recorded which). The gene calls are TRBV27 and TRBJ2-5; no firm D call. This receptor was taken from a human donor with low-grade glioma or glioblastoma, undergoing nonglioma brain surgery, or in good health (not recorded which). CDR3 nucleotides: TGTGCCAGCAGTTTAAGAGCGCGAGAGACCCAGTACTTC. Its protein product is CASSLRARETQYF.